Reported below is one TCR beta chain. During active infection, Seattle patients enrolled and were then monitored through disease. CDR1 and CDR2 from the germline V gene are SGDLS and YYNGEE. The CDR3 extends over 12 amino acids. The J segment lost 3 bases and the V segment lost 4 bases, leaving 1 base of the junction unmatched. Sequenced by immunoSEQ multiplex PCR; TCRdb stores in-frame clones only, minus some. The sample lists roughly 64,000 clones; around four fifths were seen once. This entry is derived from a study of blood T cell repertoires in COVID-19. Across the study: Samples came from the United States, Italy and Spain, spanning acute and convalescent COVID-19. From T cells, B-cell-depleted T cells, or PBMCs came the material, which was cDNA or gDNA.

The source of this sequence is a man in his 60s with COVID-19, enrolled during active disease. V and J are TRBV9 and TRBJ2-7; 7 bases are a match to TRBD2. Material for sequencing was peripheral blood. The CDR3 sequence: CASSSSGYEQYF. Here the CDR3 DNA reads TGTGCCAGCAGCTCTAGCGGCTACGAGCAGTACTTC.